The rows below give T cell receptor beta chains drawn from one sample of a study of shared clonotypes between healthy human individuals. Libraries were prepared by immunoSEQ multiplex PCR; TCRdb keeps only in-frame clonotypes and omits some of them. Of 980,000 or so clones listed, roughly 72% are singletons. What was sequenced was memory CD4+ T cells sorted from blood. Receptors originate from a man between 18 and 35 years old in good health. The CDR3 runs from the conserved cysteine through the conserved F or W. The D gene is left open where the match is weak. Clone size is not always given. Where it is, it says once, few, many or a class for expanded clones.

>once|TRBV2|.|13|TRBJ1-1
TGTGCCAGCAGTGCAGGGTGGAGCACTGAAGCTTTCTTT
CASSAGWSTEAFF
>.|TRBV5-1|.|13|TRBJ2-3
TGCGCCAGCCGGGCAGGTGGCACAGATACGCAGTATTTT
CASRAGGTDTQYF
>.|TRBV7-2|.|17|TRBJ2-7
TGTGCCAGCAGCTTATGGCTCGGGACATCTTCCTCCTACGAGCAGTACTTC
CASSLWLGTSSSYEQYF
>.|TRBV19|.|15|TRBJ1-3
TGTGCCAGTAGTCGGCGGTCCTCTTGGGGAAACACCATATATTTT
CASSRRSSWGNTIYF
>.|TRBV7-2|TRBD2|19|TRBJ2-1
TGTGCCAGCAGCGCTCGACCCTCGGGACTAGCGGGGGTATACAATGAGCAGTTCTTC
CASSARPSGLAGVYNEQFF
>.|TRBV4-1|.|15|TRBJ2-1
TGCGCCAGCAGCCAAGAGGCACTCCAAAGTTATGAGCAGTTCTTC
CASSQEALQSYEQFF
>once|TRBV19|.|11|TRBJ2-1
TGTGCCAGTAGTCGATACTATGAGCAGTTCTTC
CASSRYYEQFF
>.|TRBV6-4|.|13|TRBJ1-2
TGTGCCAGCAGTGACTCCCAGGGGTTTGGCTACACCTTC
CASSDSQGFGYTF
>.|TRBV6-6|.|15|TRBJ2-1
TGTGCCAGCAGTCATACAGGGTACCCTCGGGATGAGCAGTTCTTC
CASSHTGYPRDEQFF
>.|TRBV5-1|TRBD1|16|TRBJ1-5
TGCGCCAGCTATAACCGTGTGATGGGACAGTATCAGCCCCAGCATTTT
CASYNRVMGQYQPQHF
>.|TRBV6-4|TRBD1|14|TRBJ2-3
TGTGCCAGCAGTACCACAGGGGGGACAGATACGCAGTATTTT
CASSTTGGTDTQYF
>.|TRBV5-1|.|15|TRBJ2-2
TGCGCCAGCAGCCTCAGAGTTGCGAACACCGGGGAGCTGTTTTTT
CASSLRVANTGELFF
>.|TRBV5-4|TRBD2|16|TRBJ2-6
TGTGCCAGCAGCCCTAGCGGGAGCTTTGGGGCCAACGTCCTGACTTTC
CASSPSGSFGANVLTF
>few|TRBV5-1|.|12|TRBJ2-7
TGCGCCAGCAGCTTCTCCACCACGGAGCAGTACTTC
CASSFSTTEQYF